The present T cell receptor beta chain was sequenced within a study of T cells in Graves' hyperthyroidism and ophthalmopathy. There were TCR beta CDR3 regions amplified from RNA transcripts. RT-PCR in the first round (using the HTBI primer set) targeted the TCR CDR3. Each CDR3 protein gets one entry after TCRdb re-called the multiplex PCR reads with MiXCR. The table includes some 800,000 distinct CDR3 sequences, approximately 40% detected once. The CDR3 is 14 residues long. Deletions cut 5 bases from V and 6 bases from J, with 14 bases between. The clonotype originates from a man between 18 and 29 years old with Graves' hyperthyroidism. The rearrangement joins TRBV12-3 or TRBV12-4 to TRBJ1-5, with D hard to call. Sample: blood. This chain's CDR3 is CASSKSGLSQPQHF. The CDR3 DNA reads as TGTGCCAGCAGTAAAAGCGGGCTAAGTCAGCCCCAGCATTTT.